The entry below describes one TCR beta chain. This clone's antigen is unknown. Compared with germline, one end of the junction differs, possibly owing to a read error. These data originate in a study of blood T cells in healthy people across ages (dated by TCRdb to the mid-2010s). In the study overall: In model experiments, roughly one uniquely barcoded TCR beta cDNA molecule per two T cells was captured by template switching. Age-related changes in TCR beta repertoire diversity were measured in the study by deep sequencing normalized with unique cDNA molecular identifiers. Four age groups were formed from the donors: young (average approximately 17 years), middle-aged (approximately 40), aged (roughly 59) and long-lived (approximately 78). To avoid experimental bias, donors of different ages were distributed randomly across sequencing lanes. The study analyzed two additional independent replicas of 1 million unique cDNA reads from the same blood draw for two donors, one aged 18 to 29 and one aged 80 or older. The investigation overall reported the following: The long-lived group showed more naive CD4+ T cells, fewer expanded clones and increased TCR diversity than the aged group, suggesting age selection. As age increased, observed TCR beta diversity per million T cells dropped in a roughly linear way, and a significant reduction was already evident by age around 41. The percentage of naive T cells measured by flow cytometry correlated strongly with observed TCR beta diversity. Because the CMV infection status of the donors was unknown, age-related changes in expanded clonotypes may potentially have been confounded. Because profiling used bulk unsorted PBMCs, naive and antigen-experienced compartments could not be compared conclusively. Estimates of total diversity from one million sequenced T cells were regarded as lower bounds and underestimates.

The approximately 41 donors, aged roughly 6 to 90 years, were systemically healthy Caucasian individuals from Russia. Approximately 9.7 milliliters of peripheral blood were drawn from each donor into EDTA-treated Vacutainer tubes. Ficoll-Paque density-gradient centrifugation was used to isolate PBMCs, with at least 7 million per sample. Trizol reagent was used to extract total RNA from the PBMCs, yielding at least 5.5 micrograms per sample. The percentages of naive CD45RAhigh/CD27high T cells were determined by flow cytometry on a PBMC aliquot from every donor. The CDR3 covers 14 residues, taking in both the cysteine and the phenylalanine. Only the CDR3 DNA stays, 42 bases, in frame from base 1. Libraries were constructed by 5' RACE. The sequencer was an Illumina HiSeq 2500. A second about 7 to 12 cycle PCR used a sample-barcoded 5' primer and a J-beta primer mix. Each TCR beta cDNA molecule received a unique molecular identifier from a template-switch 5' adaptor carrying 12 random nucleotides. Each sample yielded at least 2.5 million CDR3-containing paired-end reads. The Mint cDNA synthesis kit, primed by a TRBC-specific oligonucleotide, was used to synthesize first-strand cDNA from all RNA. After uracil-DNA glycosylase treatment, a first 18-cycle PCR used universal primers M1SS and BC2_uni_R on all cDNA. The authors processed their data as follows. Normalization of each sample was performed by random selection of 1 million high-quality reads, each carrying a distinct molecular identifier. Reads sharing molecular identifiers were discarded rather than binned into consensus sequences. MiTCR, set to a Q25 quality threshold and the strictest error-elimination algorithm, was used for CDR3 identification, clonotype clustering and error correction. A nonparametric unseen species model with Euler transformation was used to estimate lower-bound total TCR beta diversity. TCRdb redid the processing of the public reads, applying fastp at Q25 and MiXCR, and retained in-frame beta chains. Every entry covers one CDR3 protein and lists the most common genes and DNA from its rows. TCRdb assigned the V and J calls; the authors' analysis was not used. This sample comprises around 1,100,000 distinct CDR3 sequences, 35% to 45% of them detected only once. Of the sample, less than 15% falls within the top ten clones.

This clonotype was sampled from a man aged 18 to 29 in good health. This receptor chain uses TRBV12-3 or TRBV12-4 and TRBJ2-3; confidence is insufficient to name the D gene. Input material: blood. The bases are TGTGCCAGCAGTTTTGTTCAGGTCACAGATGCGCAGTATTTT. Its protein product is CASSFVQVTDAQYF.